Listed below are T cell receptor beta chains from one sample, sequenced in a study of PD-1 blockade in classical Hodgkin lymphoma. Only in-frame clones appear in the TCRdb table, and some are missing; sequencing was by immunoSEQ multiplex PCR. The table has fewer than 40,000 clones, about 88% seen once. Source material: CD4+ T cells from blood. The source of these receptors is a human donor with classical Hodgkin lymphoma. CDR3s include the opening cysteine and the closing phenylalanine or tryptophan. Fields, in order: clone size, J gene, V gene, CDR3 protein. Clone size is shown for a subset of rows, as once, few, many or a class of expanded clone.

clone size: .; J gene: TRBJ2-5; V gene: TRBV21-1; CDR3 protein: CASTTGRNKREKETQYF
clone size: .; J gene: TRBJ1-2; V gene: TRBV5-1; CDR3 protein: CASSFVSGQSTGAYGYTF
clone size: .; J gene: TRBJ1-1; V gene: TRBV6-5; CDR3 protein: CASSYSTGMNTEAFF
clone size: .; J gene: TRBJ2-7; V gene: TRBV28; CDR3 protein: CAIRGPRGEQYF
clone size: once; J gene: TRBJ2-2; V gene: TRBV2; CDR3 protein: CASSWAGGTGELFF
clone size: once; J gene: TRBJ2-7; V gene: TRBV18; CDR3 protein: CASSMTISYEQYF
clone size: .; J gene: TRBJ2-2; V gene: TRBV14; CDR3 protein: CASSQAPSGGDF
clone size: .; J gene: TRBJ1-2; V gene: TRBV10-3; CDR3 protein: CAISPGHDYGYTF
clone size: .; J gene: TRBJ1-1; V gene: TRBV7-9; CDR3 protein: CASSQQGRGGWDTEAFF
clone size: few; J gene: TRBJ1-1; V gene: TRBV10-3; CDR3 protein: CAISEVGSPAFF
clone size: .; J gene: TRBJ2-7; V gene: TRBV27; CDR3 protein: CASSSFTSGPSYEQYF
clone size: .; J gene: TRBJ2-1; V gene: TRBV11-3; CDR3 protein: CASSARTSDDNEQFF
clone size: .; J gene: TRBJ2-2; V gene: TRBV5-1; CDR3 protein: CASSIDYGELFF
clone size: .; J gene: TRBJ1-1; V gene: TRBV7-3; CDR3 protein: CASSSSGPNTEAFF